A selection of T cell receptor beta chains follows, all from one sample in a study of vaccination and CD4 T cells after COVID-19. These TCRs' antigens remain unknown. TCRdb re-called the PCR reads with MiXCR, one entry per CDR3 protein. The sample lists some 21,000 distinct CDR3 sequences, around half seen once, with approximately 9% in the top ten. Sample: CD4+ T cells from blood, cultured in vitro. The origin of the receptors is a human donor who had recovered from COVID-19. Each CDR3 is given without its conserved first and last residue. The order of the fields is CDR3 protein, D gene, V gene, clone size, J gene. D genes are given only for firm matches. Clone sizes are given selectively: once, few, many, or a class where the clone is expanded.

CDR3 protein: ASSDGSTYEQY
D gene: NA
V gene: TRBV6-1
clone size: NA
J gene: TRBJ2-7

CDR3 protein: ASSQDRGLRTEAF
D gene: NA
V gene: TRBV4-1
clone size: NA
J gene: TRBJ1-1

CDR3 protein: ASSLGPSTDTQY
D gene: NA
V gene: TRBV12-3/TRBV12-4
clone size: NA
J gene: TRBJ2-3

CDR3 protein: ASSSVAGNTIY
D gene: NA
V gene: TRBV7-9
clone size: NA
J gene: TRBJ1-3

CDR3 protein: ASSPGGGLYAYGYT
D gene: NA
V gene: TRBV7-2
clone size: few
J gene: TRBJ1-2

CDR3 protein: ASSLAGIATEAF
D gene: NA
V gene: TRBV7-2
clone size: NA
J gene: TRBJ1-1

CDR3 protein: ASSYRVSGANVLT
D gene: NA
V gene: TRBV19
clone size: NA
J gene: TRBJ2-6

CDR3 protein: ASSPSSGPYEQY
D gene: TRBD2
V gene: TRBV7-3
clone size: few
J gene: TRBJ2-7

CDR3 protein: AAAVPGASGANVLT
D gene: NA
V gene: TRBV11-3
clone size: NA
J gene: TRBJ2-6

CDR3 protein: SARNDGSSYNSPLH
D gene: NA
V gene: TRBV20-1
clone size: NA
J gene: TRBJ1-6

CDR3 protein: ATSDSGQGAFQPQH
D gene: TRBD1
V gene: TRBV24-1
clone size: NA
J gene: TRBJ1-5

CDR3 protein: ASSLAGGAGPGNEQF
D gene: NA
V gene: TRBV7-9
clone size: NA
J gene: TRBJ2-1

CDR3 protein: ASSVLAGGEGTQY
D gene: TRBD2
V gene: TRBV6-1
clone size: NA
J gene: TRBJ2-3

CDR3 protein: ASSPRGYEQY
D gene: NA
V gene: TRBV7-6
clone size: once
J gene: TRBJ2-7

CDR3 protein: ASSKTGHPGHEQY
D gene: NA
V gene: TRBV28
clone size: few
J gene: TRBJ2-7

CDR3 protein: ASSHEQY
D gene: NA
V gene: TRBV23-1
clone size: NA
J gene: TRBJ2-7

CDR3 protein: ASRPTGAGETQY
D gene: TRBD1
V gene: TRBV6-2/TRBV6-3
clone size: NA
J gene: TRBJ2-5

CDR3 protein: ASSLEGPAGALETQY
D gene: NA
V gene: TRBV7-6
clone size: NA
J gene: TRBJ2-5

CDR3 protein: ASSTTPYGNTEAF
D gene: NA
V gene: TRBV7-2
clone size: NA
J gene: TRBJ1-1

CDR3 protein: ATGDAAVRETQY
D gene: NA
V gene: TRBV24-1
clone size: NA
J gene: TRBJ2-5

CDR3 protein: ASSLGQIYEQY
D gene: TRBD1
V gene: TRBV6-2/TRBV6-3
clone size: few
J gene: TRBJ2-7

CDR3 protein: ASSFRGAEAQH
D gene: NA
V gene: TRBV7-9
clone size: few
J gene: TRBJ1-5

CDR3 protein: ASNRGQGNEKLF
D gene: NA
V gene: TRBV19
clone size: NA
J gene: TRBJ1-4

CDR3 protein: ASRRDRGRYYGYT
D gene: TRBD1
V gene: TRBV27
clone size: NA
J gene: TRBJ1-2